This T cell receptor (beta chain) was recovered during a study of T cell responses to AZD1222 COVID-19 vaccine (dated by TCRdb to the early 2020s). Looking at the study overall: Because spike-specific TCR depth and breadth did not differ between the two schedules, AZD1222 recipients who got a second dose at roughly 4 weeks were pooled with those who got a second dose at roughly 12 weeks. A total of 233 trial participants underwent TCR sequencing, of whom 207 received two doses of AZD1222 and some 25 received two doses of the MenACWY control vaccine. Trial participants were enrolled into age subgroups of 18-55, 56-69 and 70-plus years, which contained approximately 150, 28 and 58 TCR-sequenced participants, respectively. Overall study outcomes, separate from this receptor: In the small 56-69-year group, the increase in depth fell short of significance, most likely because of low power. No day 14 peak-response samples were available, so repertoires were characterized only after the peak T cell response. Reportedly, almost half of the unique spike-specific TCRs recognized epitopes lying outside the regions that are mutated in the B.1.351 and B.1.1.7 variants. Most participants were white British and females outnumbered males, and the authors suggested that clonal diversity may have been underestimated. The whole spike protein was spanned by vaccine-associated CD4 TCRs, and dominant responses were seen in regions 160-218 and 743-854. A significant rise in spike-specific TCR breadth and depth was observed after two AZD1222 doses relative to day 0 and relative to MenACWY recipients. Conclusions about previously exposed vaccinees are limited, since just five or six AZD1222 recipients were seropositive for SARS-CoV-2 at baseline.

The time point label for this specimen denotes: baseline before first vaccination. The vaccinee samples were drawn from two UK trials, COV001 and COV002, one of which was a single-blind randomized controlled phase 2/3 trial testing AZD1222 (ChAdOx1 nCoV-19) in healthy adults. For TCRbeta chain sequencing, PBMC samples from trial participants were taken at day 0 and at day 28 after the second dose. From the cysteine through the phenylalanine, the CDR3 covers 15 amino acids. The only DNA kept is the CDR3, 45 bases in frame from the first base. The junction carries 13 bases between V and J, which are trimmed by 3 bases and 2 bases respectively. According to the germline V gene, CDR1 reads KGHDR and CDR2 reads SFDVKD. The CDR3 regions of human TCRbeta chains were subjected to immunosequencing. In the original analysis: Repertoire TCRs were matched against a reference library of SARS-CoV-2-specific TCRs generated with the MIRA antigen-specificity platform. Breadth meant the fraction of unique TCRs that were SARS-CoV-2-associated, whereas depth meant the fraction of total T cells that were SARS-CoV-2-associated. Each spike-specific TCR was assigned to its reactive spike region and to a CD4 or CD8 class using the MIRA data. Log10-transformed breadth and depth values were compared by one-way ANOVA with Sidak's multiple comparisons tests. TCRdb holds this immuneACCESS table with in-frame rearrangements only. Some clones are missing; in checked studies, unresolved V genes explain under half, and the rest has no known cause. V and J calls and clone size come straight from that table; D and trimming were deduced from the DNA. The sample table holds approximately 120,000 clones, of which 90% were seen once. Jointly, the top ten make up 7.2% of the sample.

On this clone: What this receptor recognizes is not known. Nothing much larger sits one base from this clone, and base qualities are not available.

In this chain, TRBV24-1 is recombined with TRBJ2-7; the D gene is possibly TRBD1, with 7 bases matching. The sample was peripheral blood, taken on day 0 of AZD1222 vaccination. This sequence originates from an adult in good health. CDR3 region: CATSDVQGGPYEQYF. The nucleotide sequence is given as TGTGCCACCAGTGATGTCCAGGGGGGCCCCTACGAGCAGTACTTC.